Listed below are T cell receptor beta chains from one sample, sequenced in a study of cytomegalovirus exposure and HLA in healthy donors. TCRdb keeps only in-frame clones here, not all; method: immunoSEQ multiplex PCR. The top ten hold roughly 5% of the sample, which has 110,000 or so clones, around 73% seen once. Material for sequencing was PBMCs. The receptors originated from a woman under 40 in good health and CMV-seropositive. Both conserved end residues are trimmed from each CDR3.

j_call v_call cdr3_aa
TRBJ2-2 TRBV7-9 ASSLPGQGATGELF
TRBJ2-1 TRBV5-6 ASSSKNSGDEQF
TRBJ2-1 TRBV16 ASSQSRSGEQF
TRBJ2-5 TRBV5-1 ASSLYSGEMVQETQY
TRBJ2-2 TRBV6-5 ASLQMNTGELF
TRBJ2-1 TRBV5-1 ASSLVGGSYNEQF
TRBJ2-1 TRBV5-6 ASSRGGGLEQF
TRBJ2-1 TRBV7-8 ASSLERISSYNEQF
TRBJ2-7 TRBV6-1 AGGGSSGSYYEQY
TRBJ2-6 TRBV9 ASSGQSSGANVLT
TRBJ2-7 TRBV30 AWRQDRSSYEQY
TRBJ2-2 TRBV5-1 ASSLTRTGGTGELF
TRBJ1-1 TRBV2 ASRGARMNTEAF
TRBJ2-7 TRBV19 ASSIEAGGPYEQY
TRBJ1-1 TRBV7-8 ASSFGTGGTEAF
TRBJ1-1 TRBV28 ASSPSGFLGEAF
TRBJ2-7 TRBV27 ASSLSEGPYAYEQY